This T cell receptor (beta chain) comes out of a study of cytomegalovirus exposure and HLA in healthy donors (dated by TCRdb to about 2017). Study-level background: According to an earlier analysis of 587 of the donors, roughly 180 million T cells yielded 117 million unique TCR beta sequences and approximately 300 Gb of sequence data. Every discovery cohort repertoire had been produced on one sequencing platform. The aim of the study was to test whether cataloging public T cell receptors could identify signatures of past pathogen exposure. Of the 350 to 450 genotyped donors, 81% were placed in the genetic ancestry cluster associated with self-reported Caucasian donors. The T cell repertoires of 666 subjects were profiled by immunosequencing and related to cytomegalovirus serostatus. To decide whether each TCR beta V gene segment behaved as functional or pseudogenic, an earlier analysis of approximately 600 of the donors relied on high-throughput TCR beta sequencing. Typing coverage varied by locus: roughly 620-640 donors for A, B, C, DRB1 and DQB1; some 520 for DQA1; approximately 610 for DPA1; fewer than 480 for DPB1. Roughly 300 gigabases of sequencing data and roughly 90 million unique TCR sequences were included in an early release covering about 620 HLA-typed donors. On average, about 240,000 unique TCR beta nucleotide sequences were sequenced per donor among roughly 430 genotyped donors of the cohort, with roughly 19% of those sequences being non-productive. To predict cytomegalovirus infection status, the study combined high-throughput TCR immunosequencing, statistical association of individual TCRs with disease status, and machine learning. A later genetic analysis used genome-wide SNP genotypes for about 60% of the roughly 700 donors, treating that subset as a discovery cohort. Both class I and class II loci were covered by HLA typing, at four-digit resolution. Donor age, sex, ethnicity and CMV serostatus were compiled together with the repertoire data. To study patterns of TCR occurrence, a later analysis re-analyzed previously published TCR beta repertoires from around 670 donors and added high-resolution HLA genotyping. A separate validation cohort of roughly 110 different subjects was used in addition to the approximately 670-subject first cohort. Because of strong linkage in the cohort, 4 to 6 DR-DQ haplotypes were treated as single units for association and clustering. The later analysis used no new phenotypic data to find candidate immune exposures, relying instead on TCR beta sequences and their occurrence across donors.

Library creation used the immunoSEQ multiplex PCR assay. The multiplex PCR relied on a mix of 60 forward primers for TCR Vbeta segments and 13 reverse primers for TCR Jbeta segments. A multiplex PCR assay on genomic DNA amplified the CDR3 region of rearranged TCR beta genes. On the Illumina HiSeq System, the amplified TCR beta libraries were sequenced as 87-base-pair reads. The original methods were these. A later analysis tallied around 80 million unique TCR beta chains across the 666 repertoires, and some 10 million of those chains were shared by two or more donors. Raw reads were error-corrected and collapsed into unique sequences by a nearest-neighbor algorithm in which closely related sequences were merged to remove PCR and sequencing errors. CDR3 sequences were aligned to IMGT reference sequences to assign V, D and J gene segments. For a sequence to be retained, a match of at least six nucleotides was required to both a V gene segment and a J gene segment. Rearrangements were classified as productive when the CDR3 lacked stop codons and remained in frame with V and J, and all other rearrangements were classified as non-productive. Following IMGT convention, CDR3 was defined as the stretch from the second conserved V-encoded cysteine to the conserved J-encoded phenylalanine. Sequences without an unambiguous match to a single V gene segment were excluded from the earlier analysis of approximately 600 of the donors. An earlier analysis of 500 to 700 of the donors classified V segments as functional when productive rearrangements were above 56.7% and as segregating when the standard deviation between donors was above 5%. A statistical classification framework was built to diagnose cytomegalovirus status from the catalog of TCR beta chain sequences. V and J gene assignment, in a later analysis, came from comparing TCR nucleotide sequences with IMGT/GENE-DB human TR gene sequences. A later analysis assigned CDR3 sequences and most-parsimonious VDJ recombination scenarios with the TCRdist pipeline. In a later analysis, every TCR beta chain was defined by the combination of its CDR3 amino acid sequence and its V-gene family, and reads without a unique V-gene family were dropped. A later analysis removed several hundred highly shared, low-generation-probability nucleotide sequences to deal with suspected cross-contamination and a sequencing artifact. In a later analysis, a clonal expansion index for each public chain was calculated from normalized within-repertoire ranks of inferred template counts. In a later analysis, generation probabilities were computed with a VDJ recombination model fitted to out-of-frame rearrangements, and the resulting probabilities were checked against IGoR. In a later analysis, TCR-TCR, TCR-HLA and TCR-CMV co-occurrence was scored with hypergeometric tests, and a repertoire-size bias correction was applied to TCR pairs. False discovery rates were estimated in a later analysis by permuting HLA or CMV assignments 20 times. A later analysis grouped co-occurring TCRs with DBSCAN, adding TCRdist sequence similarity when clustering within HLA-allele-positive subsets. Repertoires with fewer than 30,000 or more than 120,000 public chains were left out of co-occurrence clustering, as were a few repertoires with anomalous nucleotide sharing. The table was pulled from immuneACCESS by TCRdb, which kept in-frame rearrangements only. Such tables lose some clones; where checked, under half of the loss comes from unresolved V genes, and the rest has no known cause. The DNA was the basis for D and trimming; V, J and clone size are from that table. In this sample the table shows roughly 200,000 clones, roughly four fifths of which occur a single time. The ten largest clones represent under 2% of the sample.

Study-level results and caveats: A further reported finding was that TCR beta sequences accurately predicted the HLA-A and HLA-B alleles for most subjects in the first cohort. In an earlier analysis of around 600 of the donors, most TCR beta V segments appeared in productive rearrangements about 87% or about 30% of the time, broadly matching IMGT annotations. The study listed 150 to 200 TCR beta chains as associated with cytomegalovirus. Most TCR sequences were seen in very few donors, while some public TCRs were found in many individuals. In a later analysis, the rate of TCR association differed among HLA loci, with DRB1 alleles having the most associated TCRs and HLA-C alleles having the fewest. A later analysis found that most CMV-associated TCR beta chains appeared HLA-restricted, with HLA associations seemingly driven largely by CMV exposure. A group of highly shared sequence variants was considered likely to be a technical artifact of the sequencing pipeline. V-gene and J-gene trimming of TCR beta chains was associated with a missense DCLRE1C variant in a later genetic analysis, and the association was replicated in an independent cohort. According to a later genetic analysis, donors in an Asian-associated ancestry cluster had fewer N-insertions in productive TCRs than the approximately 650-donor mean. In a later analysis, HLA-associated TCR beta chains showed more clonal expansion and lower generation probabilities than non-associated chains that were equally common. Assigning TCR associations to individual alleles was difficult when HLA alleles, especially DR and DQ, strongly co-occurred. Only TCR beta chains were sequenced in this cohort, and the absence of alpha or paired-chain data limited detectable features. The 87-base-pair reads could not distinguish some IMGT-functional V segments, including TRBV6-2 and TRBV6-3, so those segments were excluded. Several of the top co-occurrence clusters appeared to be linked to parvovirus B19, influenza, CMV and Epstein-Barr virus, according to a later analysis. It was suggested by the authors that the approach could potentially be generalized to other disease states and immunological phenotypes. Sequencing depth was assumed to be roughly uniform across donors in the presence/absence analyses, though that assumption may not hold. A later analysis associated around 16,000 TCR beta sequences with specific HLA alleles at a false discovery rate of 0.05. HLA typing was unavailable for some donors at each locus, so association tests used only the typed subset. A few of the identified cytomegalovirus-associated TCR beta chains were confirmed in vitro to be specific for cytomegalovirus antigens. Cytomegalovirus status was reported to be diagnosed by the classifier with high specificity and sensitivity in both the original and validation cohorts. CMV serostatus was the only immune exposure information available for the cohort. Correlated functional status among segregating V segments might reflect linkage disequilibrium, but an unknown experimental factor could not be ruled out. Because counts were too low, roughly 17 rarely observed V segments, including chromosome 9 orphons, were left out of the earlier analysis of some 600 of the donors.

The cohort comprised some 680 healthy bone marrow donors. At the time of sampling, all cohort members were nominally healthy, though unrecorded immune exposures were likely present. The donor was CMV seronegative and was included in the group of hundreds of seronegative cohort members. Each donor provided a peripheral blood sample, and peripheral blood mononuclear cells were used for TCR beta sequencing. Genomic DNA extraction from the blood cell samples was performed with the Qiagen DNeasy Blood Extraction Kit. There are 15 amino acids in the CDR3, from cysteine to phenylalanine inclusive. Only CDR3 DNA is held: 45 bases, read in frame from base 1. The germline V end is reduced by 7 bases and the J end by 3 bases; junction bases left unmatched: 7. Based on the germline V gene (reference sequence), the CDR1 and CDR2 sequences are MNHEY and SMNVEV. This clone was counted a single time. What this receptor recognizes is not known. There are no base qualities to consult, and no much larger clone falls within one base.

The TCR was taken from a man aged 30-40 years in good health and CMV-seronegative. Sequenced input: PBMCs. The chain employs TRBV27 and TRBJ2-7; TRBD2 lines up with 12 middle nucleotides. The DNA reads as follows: TGTGCCAGCACCAGACGACTAGCGGGAGACTACGAGCAGTACTTC. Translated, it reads CASTRRLAGDYEQYF.